The T cell receptor (beta chain) described here comes from a study of T cell responses to AZD1222 COVID-19 vaccine (dated by TCRdb to the early 2020s). Regarding the study in general: TCR sequencing covered some 250 trial participants: 200 to 220 given two doses of AZD1222 and 26 given two doses of MenACWY control vaccine. Trial participants were enrolled into age subgroups of 18-55, 56-69 and 70-plus years, which contained about 160, 30 and 59 TCR-sequenced participants, respectively.

Here is what the overall study found, with its caveats: After two AZD1222 doses, both the breadth and the depth of spike-specific TCRs were significantly higher than at day 0 and than in MenACWY recipients. Conclusions about previously exposed vaccinees are limited because only five to seven AZD1222 recipients were SARS-CoV-2 seropositive at baseline. The 56-69-year group was small, and its depth increase did not reach significance, likely because of low power. Reportedly, close to half of the unique spike-specific TCRs recognized epitopes lying outside the regions that are mutated in the B.1.351 and B.1.1.7 variants. Participants were mostly white British, with more females than males. The authors suggested clonal diversity may have been underestimated. The vaccine-associated CD4 TCRs covered the entire spike protein, and the dominant responses fell in regions 160-218 and 743-854. Because no day 14 peak-response samples were available, the repertoires could be characterized only after the peak T cell response.

According to the study, the label for this sample's time point signals: about 28 days (+/-7) after the second vaccine dose. AZD1222 recipients given second doses at about 4 weeks or at about 12 weeks were pooled, since spike-specific TCR depth and breadth were not found to differ between the two schedules. Vaccinee samples were obtained from the UK trials COV001 and COV002, which included a single-blind randomized controlled phase 2/3 trial of AZD1222 (ChAdOx1 nCoV-19) in healthy adults. For TCRbeta chain sequencing, PBMC samples were collected from trial participants at day 0 and at day 28 after the second dose. As concerns this clone: It lacks a known antigen. Within one base of it there is no much larger clone, and no base qualities were kept.

The V end loses 3 bases and the J end loses 0 bases, and a stretch of 8 bases separates them. The CDR3 starts with the cysteine, ends with the phenylalanine, and has 14 residues. The kept DNA is CDR3 alone, 42 bases in frame from the first base. The germline V gene specifies SGHTA as CDR1 and FQGNSA as CDR2. The CDR3 regions of human TCRbeta chains were analyzed by immunosequencing. The original methods were these. Repertoire TCRs were matched against a reference library of SARS-CoV-2-specific TCRs generated with the MIRA antigen-specificity platform. Breadth was defined as the fraction of unique TCRs that were SARS-CoV-2-associated, and depth was defined as the fraction of total T cells that were SARS-CoV-2-associated. Using the MIRA data, each spike-specific TCR was mapped to the spike region that the TCR reacts to and placed in a CD4 or CD8 class. Log10-transformed breadth and depth values were compared by one-way ANOVA with Sidak's multiple comparisons tests. The immuneACCESS repertoire file appears here via TCRdb, limited to in-frame rearrangements. These files lack a portion of the clones; in checked studies, under half of the deficit traces to unresolved V genes, and the cause of the others is not known. V, J and clone size are those of that table, while D and trimming were read from the DNA. Here the sample has about 150,000 clones; 91% occur a single time. The ten largest clones take up about 4% of the sample.

The V and J segments used are TRBV7-2 and TRBJ2-5; the D call is tentative, TRBD1 or TRBD2, as each matches 5 bases. The sequenced sample was peripheral blood, obtained 28 days after the second AZD1222 dose. This sequence originates from an adult who received the AZD1222 COVID-19 vaccine. The CDR3 corresponds to CASSFGTHQETQYF. The sequenced DNA is TGTGCCAGCAGCTTCGGGACGCACCAAGAGACCCAGTACTTC.